The clone carrying this T cell receptor (beta chain) appeared a few times. Its cognate antigen is unknown. Each CDR3 protein is one row after TCRdb ran MiXCR on the reads. This table holds 750,000 to 900,000 distinct CDR3 sequences, 25% to 30% found once. This sample is drawn from a study of T cell repertoires in cytomegalovirus infection. CDR1 and CDR2 (germline): SEHNR, FQNEAQ (reference sequence). CDR3 length: 16 amino acids. With 5 bases clipped from V and 0 bases from J, the junction kept 6 bases outside the gene matches. The specimen was cultured CD8+ T cells from PBMCs, collected from culture after CMV antigen stimulation. The TCR comes from a human donor in good health (CMV status not recorded). Some clones in this sample may be carry-over from other donors' samples. The chain is built from TRBV7-9 and TRBJ2-2; 7 bases map to TRBD1. The CDR3: CASSDTGTANTGELFF. In DNA form, the CDR3 reads TGTGCCAGCAGCGACACCGGGACAGCGAACACCGGGGAGCTGTTTTTT.